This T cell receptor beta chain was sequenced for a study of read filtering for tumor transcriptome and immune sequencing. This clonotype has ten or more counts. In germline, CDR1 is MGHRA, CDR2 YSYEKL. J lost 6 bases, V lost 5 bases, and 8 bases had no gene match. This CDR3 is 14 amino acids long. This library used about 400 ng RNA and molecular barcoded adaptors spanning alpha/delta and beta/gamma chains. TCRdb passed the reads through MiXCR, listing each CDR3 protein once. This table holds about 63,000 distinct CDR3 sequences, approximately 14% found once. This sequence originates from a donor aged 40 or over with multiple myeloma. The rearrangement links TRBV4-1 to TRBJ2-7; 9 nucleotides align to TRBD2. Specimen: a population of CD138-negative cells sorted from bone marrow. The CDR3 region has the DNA TGCGCCAGCAGCTCAACCTTAGCGGGAGTCGAGCAGTACTTC. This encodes CASSSTLAGVEQYF.